These 5 T cell receptor beta chains came from one sample sequenced in a study of shared T cell receptors in the human thymus. Libraries were prepared by immunoSEQ multiplex PCR; TCRdb keeps only in-frame clonotypes and omits some of them. This table holds approximately 730,000 clones, roughly 85% found once. This sample was shared with a second study, whose subject was human thymus T cells.

Sequences were obtained from thymocytes. These TCRs come from a girl in the first two years of life with a congenital heart defect.

The chain carries TRBV9 and TRBJ1-1; no reliable D call. V was cut by 3 bases and J by 6 bases, with 18 bases left in between. Germline-derived CDR1 and CDR2 are SGDLS and YYNGEE. The CDR3 runs 15 residues. The CDR3 protein is CASSDGLHISPEAFF. CDR3 DNA sequence: TGTGCCAGCAGCGACGGACTCCACATATCACCTGAAGCTTTCTTT. Full variable domain (remainder filled in from reference TRBV9 and TRBJ1-1): DSGVTQTPKHLITATGQRVTLRCSPRSGDLSVYWYQQSLDQGLQFLIQYYNGEERAKGNILERFSAQQFPDLHSELNLSSLELGDSALYFCASSDGLHISPEAFFGQGTRLTVV.

The chain couples TRBV7-2 to TRBJ2-7; D perhaps matches TRBD1 (6 bases). V lost 3 bases to trimming and J lost 2 bases, with 17 bases between them. The CDR3 extends over 16 amino acids. Per the germline V gene, CDR1 is SGHTA and CDR2 is FQGNSA. CDR3 DNA: TGTGCCAGCAGCTTCAACGTCAGCCAGGGGCCCTACGAGCAGTACTTC. Translation gives CASSFNVSQGPYEQYF.

The V gene is TRBV13, the J gene TRBJ2-4, with 8 positions matching TRBD2. The CDR3 has 16 residues. The V segment lost 5 bases and the J segment 0 bases; nucleotides outside the gene matches: 6. The germline CDR1 and CDR2 sequences are PRHDT and FYEKMQ (reference sequence). The CDR3 region is CASSASGGIAKNIQYF. The DNA of the CDR3 is TGTGCCAGCAGCGCGAGCGGGGGAATAGCCAAAAACATTCAGTACTTC.

This clone was seen a single time. The V gene is TRBV27, the J gene TRBJ2-1, with 16 bases identical to TRBD2. Unmatched junction bases numbered 9, after V lost 5 bases and J lost 8 bases. The CDR3 is 17 amino acids. The germline V gene encodes CDR1 MNHEY and CDR2 SMNVEV (reference sequence). The CDR3 spells CASSPGLAGGPRDEQFF. DNA for the CDR3: TGTGCCAGCAGTCCGGGACTAGCGGGGGGGCCACGGGATGAGCAGTTCTTC.

This chain links TRBV29-1 with TRBJ1-1; TRBD1 aligns across 7 bases. The J segment lost 7 bases and the V segment lost 5 bases, leaving 7 bases of the junction unmatched. In germline, CDR1 is SQVTM, CDR2 ANQGSEA. The CDR3 totals 12 residues. The CDR3 sequence is CSVRQGHIEAFF. CDR3 DNA: TGCAGCGTTAGACAGGGACATATTGAAGCTTTCTTT. The complete variable domain, with remaining parts taken from reference TRBV29-1 and TRBJ1-1, reads SAVISQKPSRDICQRGTSLTIQCQVDSQVTMMFWYRQQPGQSLTLIATANQGSEATYESGFVIDKFPISRPNLTFSTLTVSNMSPEDSSIYLCSVRQGHIEAFFGQGTRLTVV.